This entry lists 29 T cell receptor beta chains sequenced from one sample in a study of shared T cell receptors in the human thymus (dated by TCRdb to the early 2020s). The library relied on the immunoSEQ multiplex PCR assay. Not all clones reach the TCRdb copy of this immuneACCESS table, which keeps in-frame sequences only. Checked studies attribute under half of the gap to unresolved V genes and leave the rest unexplained. The sample table records 720,000 or so clones; approximately 83% of these occur just once. The biggest ten clones account for over 0.008% of the sample. These same records also appear under a second study, on human thymus T cells.

The sequenced material came from thymocytes. These receptors were obtained from a girl under three years old with a congenital heart defect. Donor details come from another sample of the same person, matched by shared clones.

The rearrangement links TRBV19 to TRBJ1-4; 8 nucleotides align to TRBD1. V was pared by 6 bases and J by 8 bases, with 11 bases of the junction left unmatched. CDR1 and CDR2 from the germline V gene are LNHDA and SQIVND (reference sequence). The CDR3 covers 15 residues. CDR3 residues: CASSVSGTGPEKLFF. CDR3 DNA: TGTGCCAGTAGCGTTTCCGGGACAGGACCGGAAAAACTGTTTTTT.

The genes are TRBV9 and TRBJ2-1; 9 nucleotides match TRBD1. There are 15 residues in the CDR3. V dropped 5 bases and J dropped 1; count of bases not matched to a gene: 4. Germline lookup yields CDR1 SGDLS and CDR2 YYNGEE. This CDR3 is CASRAGTGSYNEQFF. The CDR3 nucleotides read TGTGCCAGCAGGGCGGGGACAGGGTCCTACAATGAGCAGTTCTTC.

This chain uses TRBV11-2 with TRBJ1-1; D unclear. The germline CDR1 and CDR2 sequences are SGHAT and FQNNGV. Trimming took off 10 bases at V and 0 bases at J, with 12 bases between the two ends. The CDR3 is 13 residues long. CDR3 region: CATSGSMNTEAFF. CDR3 in DNA: TGTGCCACCTCGGGGTCTATGAACACTGAAGCTTTCTTT.

This rearrangement joins TRBV20-1 to TRBJ2-5; no clear D gene. Per germline, CDR1 DFQATT and CDR2 SNEGSKA (reference sequence). There are 11 residues in the CDR3. DNA of the CDR3: TGCAGCCCCGGGTCCTTTAGGACCCAGTACTTC. This gives the protein CSPGSFRTQYF.

V usage is TRBV27 and J usage is TRBJ2-7; D not resolved. Germline CDR1 is MNHEY and CDR2 is SMNVEV (reference sequence). CDR3 length equals 13 residues. V lost 4 bases, J lost 5 bases, and 12 bases lay in between. The CDR3 region is CASSSQAMDEQYF. CDR3 in DNA: TGTGCCAGCAGTTCGCAGGCCATGGACGAGCAGTACTTC.

The rearrangement uses TRBV9 and TRBJ2-5, with a weak D call TRBD2 (6 bases). The CDR3 spans 15 residues. V shed 0 bases and J shed 5 bases, with 14 bases lying between them. Germline V gene lookup returns CDR1 SGDLS and CDR2 YYNGEE. The CDR3 is CASSVGGGVRETQYF. CDR3 DNA sequence: TGTGCCAGCAGCGTAGGAGGAGGGGTTAGGGAGACCCAGTACTTC.

The V gene is TRBV7-3, the J gene TRBJ1-4; the D is unclear. Between the trimmed V and J ends, which lost 4 bases and 12 bases, there was a span of 9 bases. The CDR3 runs to 11 residues. Germline lookup yields CDR1 SGHTA and CDR2 FQGTGA. The DNA for the CDR3 is TGTGCCAGCAGCTCTAGCGACGAACTGTTTTTT. Translation: CASSSSDELFF.

The chain employs TRBV19 and TRBJ1-2, with a possible D match to TRBD1 (5 bases). The CDR3 is 13 amino acids. The germline V gene encodes CDR1 LNHDA and CDR2 SQIVND (reference sequence). V dropped 3 bases and J dropped 7 bases, with 12 bases sitting between them. The CDR3 protein is CASSMSGYSGYTF. Written as DNA, the CDR3 is TGTGCCAGTAGTATGTCAGGGTATAGTGGCTACACCTTC.

The CDR3 coding sequence is TGTGCCAGCATGGGGGACAGGGGCTACGAGCAGTACTTC. This translates into CASMGDRGYEQYF. This chain links TRBV25-1 with TRBJ2-7; 10 nucleotides agree with TRBD1. The V segment lost 7 bases and the J segment 3 bases; nucleotides outside the gene matches: 3. Germline V gene lookup returns CDR1 MGHDK and CDR2 SYGVNS. The CDR3 consists of 13 residues.

The genes are TRBV19 and TRBJ2-2; 9 positions match TRBD2. The CDR3 runs 15 residues. V lost 7 bases and J lost 3; bases outside the gene matches: 6. Germline CDR1 LNHDA, CDR2 SQIVND (reference sequence). CDR3 nucleotide sequence: TGTGCCAGTAAAGGGCTAGCGGGACACACCGGGGAGCTGTTTTTT. Protein: CASKGLAGHTGELFF.

The chain recombines TRBV2 with TRBJ1-1; a possible D gene is TRBD1 (5 bases). V was trimmed by 2 bases and J by 11 bases, leaving 15 bases between them. This CDR3 region has 13 residues. From germline, CDR1 is SNHLY and CDR2 FYNNEI. Here the CDR3 reads CASSEWLRGLAFF. CDR3 bases: TGTGCCAGCAGTGAATGGTTGCGGGGCCTCGCTTTCTTT. Complete variable domain (other parts from reference TRBV2 and TRBJ1-1): EPEVTQTPSHQVTQMGQEVILRCVPISNHLYFYWYRQILGQKVEFLVSFYNNEISEKSEIFDDQFSVERPDGSNFTLKIRSTKLEDSAMYFCASSEWLRGLAFFGQGTRLTVV.

The chain is built from TRBV11-2 and TRBJ1-2, with 7 bases identical to TRBD1. J lost 2 bases, V lost 6 bases, and 6 bases had no gene match. From germline, CDR1 is SGHAT and CDR2 FQNNGV. This CDR3 is built from 14 residues. The CDR3 region has the DNA TGTGCCAGCAGGACCCGGGACAGCAACTATGGCTACACCTTC. Its protein product is CASRTRDSNYGYTF.

In the case of this clone: The junction departs from the called germline gene at one end, perhaps through a read error. The gene calls are TRBV7-9 and TRBJ1-2, with D possibly TRBD1 on 6 matching bases. CDR1 SEHNR and CDR2 FQNEAQ come from the germline V gene (reference sequence). There are 16 residues in the CDR3. CDR3 protein: CLLQGSIGSFNYGYTF. The CDR3 DNA is TGCCTTCTCCAGGGGTCTATTGGGTCCTTCAACTATGGCTACACCTTC.

The CDR3 bases are TGTGCCACCAGCAGAGACAGGGACACCGGGGAGCTGTTTTTT. It specifies CATSRDRDTGELFF. This chain connects TRBV15 to TRBJ2-2, with a weak D call TRBD1 (5 bases). The germline V and J ends were trimmed by 0 bases and 3 bases, with 5 bases remaining between them. The CDR3 has 14 residues. Germline V lookup: CDR1 LNHNV, CDR2 YYDKDF (reference sequence).

The chain carries TRBV5-1 and TRBJ2-1, with D maybe TRBD1 (5 bases). The CDR3 is 15 residues long. The ends were cut back, 0 bases at V and 5 bases at J, with 12 bases in the middle. Germline V lookup: CDR1 SGHRS, CDR2 YFSETQ. The CDR3 loop reads CASSLEGNFNNEQFF. The DNA for the CDR3 is TGCGCCAGCAGCTTGGAGGGGAATTTCAACAATGAGCAGTTCTTC.

This chain joins TRBV9 and TRBJ2-3, with D possibly TRBD2 on 5 matching bases. CDR1 and CDR2 from the germline V gene are SGDLS and YYNGEE. V lost 0 bases to trimming and J lost 1 base, with 9 bases between them. The CDR3 totals 15 residues. Here the CDR3 DNA reads TGTGCCAGCAGCGTAGTGGTTAGCGGCACAGATACGCAGTATTTT. Translated: CASSVVVSGTDTQYF.

The rearrangement links TRBV14 to TRBJ1-2, with a possible D match to TRBD1 (5 bases). CDR3 length: 13 residues. Germline V gene data show CDR1 as SGHDN and CDR2 as FVKESK. V gave up 4 bases and J gave up 5 bases, with 11 bases separating them. CDR3 residues: CASSRRVRYGYTF. CDR3 nucleotides: TGTGCCAGCAGCCGCAGGGTACGGTATGGCTACACCTTC. The full variable domain, its missing parts supplied by reference TRBV14 and TRBJ1-2, is EAGVTQFPSHSVIEKGQTVTLRCDPISGHDNLYWYRRVMGKEIKFLLHFVKESKQDESGMPNNRFLAERTGGTYSTLKVQPAELEDSGVYFCASSRRVRYGYTFGSGTRLTVV.

CDR3 nucleotide sequence: TGTGCCAGCAGCCCCGAGGGGGTCGTAATCCAGTATTTT. Translating it yields CASSPEGVVIQYF. V usage is TRBV5-4 and J usage is TRBJ2-3; weak D call: TRBD1 (6 bases). The length of the CDR3 is 13 residues. Germline V gene data show CDR1 as SGHNT and CDR2 as YYREEE (reference sequence). The V end was cut by 4 bases, the J end by 12 bases, with 18 bases between. Full variable domain (rest looked up from reference TRBV5-4 and TRBJ2-3): ETGVTQSPTHLIKTRGQQVTLRCSSQSGHNTVSWYQQALGQGPQFIFQYYREEENGRGNFPPRFSGLQFPNYSSELNVNALELDDSALYLCASSPEGVVIQYFGPGTRLTVL.

The chain combines TRBV19 with TRBJ1-6, with D maybe TRBD1 (5 bases). Germline CDR1 is LNHDA and CDR2 is SQIVND (reference sequence). Between the trimmed V and J ends, which lost 8 bases and 3 bases, there was a span of 14 bases. The CDR3 has 15 amino acids. CDR3 DNA: TGTGCCAGTCAACCCGACAGCTACTATAATTCACCCCTCCACTTT. It is translated as CASQPDSYYNSPLHF. Together with reference TRBV19 and TRBJ1-6, the CDR3 gives the full variable domain: DGGITQSPKYLFRKEGQNVTLSCEQNLNHDAMYWYRQDPGQGLRLIYYSQIVNDFQKGDIAEGYSVSREKKESFPLTVTSAQKNPTAFYLCASQPDSYYNSPLHFGNGTRLTVT.

The chain combines TRBV6-6 with TRBJ1-1, with 7 positions matching TRBD1. Trimming took 10 bases from V and 3 from J; bases not matched to a gene: 11. The length of the CDR3 is 14 residues. Germline V gives CDR1 MNHNY, CDR2 SVGAGI (reference sequence). DNA of the CDR3: TGTGCCAATTCGAAGGGGGCGCGCGACACTGAAGCTTTCTTT. Its protein product is CANSKGARDTEAFF.

The chain links TRBV2 to TRBJ1-4, with D maybe TRBD1 (5 bases). Trimming stripped 5 bases from V and 8 bases from J, with 15 bases between. CDR3 length equals 14 residues. Per germline, CDR1 SNHLY and CDR2 FYNNEI. For the CDR3, the DNA is TGTGCCAGCAGTATCCCGCGGGGGAGGGAAAAACTGTTTTTT. This codes for CASSIPRGREKLFF.

The chain links TRBV10-3 to TRBJ1-1; 8 bases fit TRBD1. The CDR3 is 14 residues long. Germline assignment: CDR1 ENHRY and CDR2 SYGVKD. J gave up 4 bases and V 3 bases, and 4 bases lay outside the gene matches. The CDR3: CAISDQGAGTEAFF. The CDR3 DNA reads as TGTGCCATCAGTGACCAGGGGGCTGGCACTGAAGCTTTCTTT.

This chain connects TRBV7-9 to TRBJ2-7; D is possibly TRBD2 (5 bases). Germline CDR1 is SEHNR and CDR2 is FQNEAQ (reference sequence). This CDR3 has 16 amino acids. V was cut by 5 bases and J by 6 bases, with 23 bases left in between. The CDR3, as DNA: TGTGCCAGCAGCCCATGTGGGGAGCACCATAGGGTCGAGCAGTACTTC. Translated, it gives CASSPCGEHHRVEQYF.

The V gene is TRBV10-1, the J gene TRBJ2-7, with D possibly matching TRBD2 (6 bases). V was cut by 4 bases and J by 4 bases, with 20 bases left in between. CDR1 WNHNN and CDR2 SYGVQD come from the germline V gene (reference sequence). The CDR3 consists of 16 residues. The CDR3 bases are TGCGCCAGCAGTGGGGGGGTCCGGGGTCTTGAGTACGAGCAGTACTTC. Amino acid sequence: CASSGGVRGLEYEQYF.

This sequence joins TRBV4-1 and TRBJ1-4; D remains ambiguous. The CDR3 runs 14 residues. Germline-derived CDR1 and CDR2 are MGHRA and YSYEKL. V lost 4 bases and J lost 6, with 12 bases in between. The CDR3 protein is CASSPARIHEKLFF. The CDR3 DNA reads as TGCGCCAGCAGCCCTGCCAGGATTCATGAAAAACTGTTTTTT.

CDR3 loop: CASSLGQGLYGYTF. CDR3 bases: TGTGCCAGCAGCTTGGGACAGGGGCTCTATGGCTACACCTTC. This chain uses TRBV5-5 with TRBJ1-2; 8 nucleotides match TRBD1. The CDR3 sequence is 14 residues long. CDR1 and CDR2 from the germline V gene are SGHKS and YYEKEE (reference sequence). The V gene end was trimmed by 0 bases and the J gene end by 4 bases; junction bases not matched to a gene: 2.

The CDR3 nucleotides read TGTGCCAGCAGCTTAAGACAGGGGAGAGGCGAGCAGTACTTC. This codes for CASSLRQGRGEQYF. This chain joins TRBV7-8 and TRBJ2-7; 8 bases fit TRBD1. The CDR3 is 14 amino acids. Trimming took 2 bases from V and 6 from J; bases not matched to a gene: 6. Germline V gene lookup returns CDR1 SGHVS and CDR2 FQNEAQ.

This chain uses TRBV28 with TRBJ1-2; 7 bases agree with TRBD1. The CDR3 runs 19 residues. V lost 2 bases and J lost 2; bases outside the gene matches: 17. CDR1 and CDR2 from the germline V gene are MDHEN and SYDVKM. CDR3 sequence: CASSLSFMGDRVHNYGYTF. The CDR3 DNA reads as TGTGCCAGCAGTTTAAGTTTCATGGGTGACAGGGTGCACAACTATGGCTACACCTTC.

This clone has only one observation. J is TRBJ1-1 and V is TRBV11-3; tentative D call: TRBD1 (5 bases). Trimming pared 5 bases from V and 5 bases from J, leaving 21 bases between. Germline CDR1 SGHNT, CDR2 YENEEA. The CDR3 runs to 16 residues. The DNA of the CDR3 is TGTGCCAGCAGCCCAGGAGGGGCCCCAAGGGCAACTGAAGCTTTCTTT. As protein: CASSPGGAPRATEAFF.